What follows describes a single T cell receptor (beta chain). Antigen specificity is unknown. The data are from a study of shared clonotypes between healthy human individuals. The germline V and J ends were trimmed by 1 base and 5 bases, with 15 bases remaining between them. This CDR3 has 15 amino acids. Germline CDR1 SGHRS, CDR2 YFSETQ. Regarding the study as a whole: Clonotype sharing among the donors was expected to vary with sequencing depth. Only blood was sampled; tissue repertoires likely differ. There were few donors, and this limited the genetic and exposure-history diversity represented.

It was about 82 million PBMCs that unsorted samples used for genomic DNA. The table came from immunoSEQ multiplex PCR; TCRdb's copy has only in-frame clones and leaves some out. The table shows about 560,000 clones, with roughly 72% occurring only once. The source of this sequence is a woman in her thirties or forties in good health. Some clones in this sample may be carry-over from other donors' samples. This sequence joins TRBV5-1 and TRBJ2-5; D is possibly TRBD1 or TRBD2 (6 bases each). The sequencing input was PBMCs. CDR3 sequence reads: CASSLLGGLSETQYF. The CDR3, as DNA: TGCGCCAGCAGCTTGTTGGGGGGCTTATCGGAGACCCAGTACTTC.